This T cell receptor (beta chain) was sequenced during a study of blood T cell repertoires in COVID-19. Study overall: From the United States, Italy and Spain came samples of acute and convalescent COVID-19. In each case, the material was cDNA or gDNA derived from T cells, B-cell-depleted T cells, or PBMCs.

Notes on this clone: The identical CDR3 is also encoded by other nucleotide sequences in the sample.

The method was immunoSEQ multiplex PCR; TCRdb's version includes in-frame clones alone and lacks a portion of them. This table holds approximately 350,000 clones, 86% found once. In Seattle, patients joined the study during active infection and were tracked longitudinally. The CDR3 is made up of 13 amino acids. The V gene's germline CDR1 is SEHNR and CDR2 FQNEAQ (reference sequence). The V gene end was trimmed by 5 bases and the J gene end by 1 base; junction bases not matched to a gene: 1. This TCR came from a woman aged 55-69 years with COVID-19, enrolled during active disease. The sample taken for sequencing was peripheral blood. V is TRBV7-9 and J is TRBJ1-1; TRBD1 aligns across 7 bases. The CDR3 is CASSRTGNTEAFF. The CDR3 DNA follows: TGTGCCAGCAGCCGGACAGGGAACACTGAAGCTTTCTTT.